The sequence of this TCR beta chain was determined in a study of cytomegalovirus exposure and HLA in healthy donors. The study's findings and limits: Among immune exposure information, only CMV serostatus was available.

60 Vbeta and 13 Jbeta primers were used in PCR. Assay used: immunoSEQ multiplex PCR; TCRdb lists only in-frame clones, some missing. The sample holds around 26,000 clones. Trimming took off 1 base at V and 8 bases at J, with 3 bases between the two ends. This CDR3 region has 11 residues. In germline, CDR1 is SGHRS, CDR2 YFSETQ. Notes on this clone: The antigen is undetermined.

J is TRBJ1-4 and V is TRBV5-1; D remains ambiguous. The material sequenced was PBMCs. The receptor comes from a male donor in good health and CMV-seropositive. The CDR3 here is CASSLQEKLFF. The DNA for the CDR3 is TGCGCCAGCAGCTTGCAGGAAAAACTGTTTTTT.